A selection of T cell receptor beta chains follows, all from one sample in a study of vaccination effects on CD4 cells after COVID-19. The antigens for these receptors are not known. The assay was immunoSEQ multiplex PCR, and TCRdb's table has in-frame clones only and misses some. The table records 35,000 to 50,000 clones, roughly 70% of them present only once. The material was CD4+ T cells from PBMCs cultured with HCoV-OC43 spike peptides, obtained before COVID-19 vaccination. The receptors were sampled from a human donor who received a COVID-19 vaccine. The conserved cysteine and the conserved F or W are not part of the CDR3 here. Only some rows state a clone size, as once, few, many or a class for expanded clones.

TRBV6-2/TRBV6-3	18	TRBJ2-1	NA	ASSYSMKLAGGTSYNEQF
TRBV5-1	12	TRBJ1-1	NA	ASSLGTANTEAF
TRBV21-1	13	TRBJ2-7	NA	ASRSWGHLTYEQY
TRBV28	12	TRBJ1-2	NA	ATERAPGRSGYT
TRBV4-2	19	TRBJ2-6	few	ASSQDPTGVSLSSGANVLT
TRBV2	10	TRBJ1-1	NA	ASIKRTAEAF
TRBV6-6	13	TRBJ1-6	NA	ASSPRTGRNSPLH
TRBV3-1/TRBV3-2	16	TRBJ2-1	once	ASSQVFSISGRANEQF
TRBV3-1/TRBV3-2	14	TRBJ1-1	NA	ASSQDRNRAATEAF
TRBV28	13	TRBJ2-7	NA	ASTTGTSGTREQY
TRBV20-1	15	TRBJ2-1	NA	SASPTLSGGTYNEQF
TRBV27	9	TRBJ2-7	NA	ASSLGGRLH
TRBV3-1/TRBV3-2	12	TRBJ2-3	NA	ASRASTGTDTQY
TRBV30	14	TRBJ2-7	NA	AWSFGSGRILYEQY
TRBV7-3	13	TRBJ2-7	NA	ASSPQGGVSYEQY
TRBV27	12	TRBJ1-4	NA	ASSWDRGLGKLF
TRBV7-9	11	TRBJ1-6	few	ASSGQGNSPLH
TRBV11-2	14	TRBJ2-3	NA	ASSSRPGMGTDTQY
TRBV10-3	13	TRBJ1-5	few	AISDGRVGNQPQH
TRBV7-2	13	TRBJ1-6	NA	ASSLAGGRNSPLH
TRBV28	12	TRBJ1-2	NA	ASSFWGPNYGYT
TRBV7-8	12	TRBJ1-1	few	ASSLVTGNTEAF
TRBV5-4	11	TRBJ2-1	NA	ASSVTSPAEQF
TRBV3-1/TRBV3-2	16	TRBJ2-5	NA	ASSQRPSSGGFQETQY
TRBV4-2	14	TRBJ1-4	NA	ASSQDQQGAAEKLF
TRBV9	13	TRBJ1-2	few	ASSVATGSSYGYT
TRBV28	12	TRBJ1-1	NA	ASSLSPPATEAF
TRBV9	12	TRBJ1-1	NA	ASSPRPWNTEAF
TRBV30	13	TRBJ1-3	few	AWTRAGDPGNTIY
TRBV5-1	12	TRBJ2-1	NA	ASSAQPAGTPQF
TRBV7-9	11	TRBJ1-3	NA	ARTGQSGNTIY
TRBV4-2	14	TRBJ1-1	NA	ASSQDPGYVVTEAF
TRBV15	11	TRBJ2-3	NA	ATGPPGSDTQY
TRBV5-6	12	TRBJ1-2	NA	ASSPRGRTYGYT
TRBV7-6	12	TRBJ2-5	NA	ASSLFAQGETQY
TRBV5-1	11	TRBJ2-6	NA	ASRSSGANVLT
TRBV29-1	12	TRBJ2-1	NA	SVEDHLIRGEQF
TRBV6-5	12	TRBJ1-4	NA	ASTQGGADEKLF
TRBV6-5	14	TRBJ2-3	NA	ASSYGLAGVGDTQY
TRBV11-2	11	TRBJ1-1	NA	ASSLDRHTEAF
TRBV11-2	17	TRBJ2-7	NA	ASSLGMRGRAGSIYEQY
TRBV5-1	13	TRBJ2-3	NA	ASQPVRGSTDTQY
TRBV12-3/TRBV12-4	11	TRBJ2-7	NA	ASSSDRGYEQY
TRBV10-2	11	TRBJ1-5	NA	ASSGDRAQPQH
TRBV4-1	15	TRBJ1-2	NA	ASSQTGQGGQDYGYT
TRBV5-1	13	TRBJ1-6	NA	ASSLQGQGNSPLH
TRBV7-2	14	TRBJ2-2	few	ASSYRTSLRTGELF
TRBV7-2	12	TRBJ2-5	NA	ASSLVTLQETQY
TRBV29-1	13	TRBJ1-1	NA	SVRAGTGGHTEAF
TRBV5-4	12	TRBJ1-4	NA	ASSQTGLGEKLF
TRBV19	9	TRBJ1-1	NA	ASTQHTRAF
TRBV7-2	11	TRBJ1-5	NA	ASSSRGNQPQH
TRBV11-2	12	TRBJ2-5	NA	ASRGLAMGETQY
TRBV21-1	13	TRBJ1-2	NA	ASTNRGDRASGYT
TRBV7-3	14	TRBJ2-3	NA	ASSPGASGGRDTQY
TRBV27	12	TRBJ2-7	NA	ASSLSYNSYEQY
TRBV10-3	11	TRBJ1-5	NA	AISQQSNQPQH
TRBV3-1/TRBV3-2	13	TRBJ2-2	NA	ASSQEARVLGELF